This entry features one T cell receptor (beta chain) sequence. The data originate from a study of OX40 agonist ivuxolimab in advanced cancers. TCRdb's table, derived via immunoSEQ multiplex PCR, lists solely in-frame clones and lacks some. Of tens of thousands of clones listed, approximately 80% are singletons. The CDR3 totals 14 residues. Trimming removed 2 bases at V and 1 base at J, with 7 bases between. In germline, CDR1 is SGHTA, CDR2 FQGNSA. The chain uses TRBV7-2 and TRBJ2-3; maybe TRBD2 (6 bases). Sequences were derived from CD4+ or CD8+ T cells sorted from blood, sampled in a trial of the OX40 agonist ivuxolimab. The source is an adult with an advanced solid tumor such as melanoma, head and neck, liver or kidney cancer. Here the CDR3 reads CASSLTGGTDTQYF. CDR3 nucleotides: TGTGCCAGCAGCTTAACGGGAGGCACAGATACGCAGTATTTT. The full variable domain, with the rest looked up from reference TRBV7-2 and TRBJ2-3, is GAGVSQSPSNKVTEKGKDVELRCDPISGHTALYWYRQSLGQGLEFLIYFQGNSAPDKSGLPSDRFSAERTGGSVSTLTIQRTQQEDSAVYLCASSLTGGTDTQYFGPGTRLTVL.